This T cell receptor (beta chain) was captured by sequencing in a study of blood T cell repertoires in COVID-19. Study details: Italy, Spain and the United States were the sources of the convalescent and acute COVID-19 samples. Sample material is recorded as cDNA or gDNA derived from T cells, B-cell-depleted T cells, or PBMCs.

Trimming shortened V by 5 bases and J by 4 bases, and 17 bases separated the two germline ends. Per the germline V gene, CDR1 is MDHEN and CDR2 is SYDVKM. There are 15 residues in the CDR3. Per the original data handling: Amplifying reference gene primers gave estimates of nucleated cell counts. Produced via immunoSEQ multiplex PCR; TCRdb's table is partial and in-frame only. V and J calls and clone size are copied from that table; D and trimming were computed from the DNA. Of about 230,000 clones in the sample, about 90% are singletons; the top ten hold around 2.9%. Material for sequencing was peripheral blood. The chain has TRBV28 and TRBJ1-1; perhaps TRBD1 as D (5 bases). This receptor was taken from a woman aged 55-75 years with acute or convalescent COVID-19. CDR3 DNA: TGTGCCAGCAGTCGAGCCGGGGGGGGTGGCACTGAAGCTTTCTTT. Translation gives CASSRAGGGGTEAFF.